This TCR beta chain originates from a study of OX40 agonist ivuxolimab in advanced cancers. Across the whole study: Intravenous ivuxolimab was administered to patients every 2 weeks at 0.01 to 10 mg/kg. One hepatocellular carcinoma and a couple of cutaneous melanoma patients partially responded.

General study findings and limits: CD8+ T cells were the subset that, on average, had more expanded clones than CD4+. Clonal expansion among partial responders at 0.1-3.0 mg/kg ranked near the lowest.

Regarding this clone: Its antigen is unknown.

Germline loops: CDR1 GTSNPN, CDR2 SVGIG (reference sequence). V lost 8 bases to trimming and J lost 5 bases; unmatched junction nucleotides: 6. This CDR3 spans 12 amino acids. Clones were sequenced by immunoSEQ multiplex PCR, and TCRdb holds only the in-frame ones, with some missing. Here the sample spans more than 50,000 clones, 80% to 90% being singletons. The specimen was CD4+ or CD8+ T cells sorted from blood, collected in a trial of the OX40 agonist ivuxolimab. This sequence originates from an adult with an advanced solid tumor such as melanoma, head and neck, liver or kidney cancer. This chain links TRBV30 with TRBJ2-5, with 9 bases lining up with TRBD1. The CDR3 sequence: CAQQGAGETQYF. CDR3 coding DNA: TGTGCCCAACAGGGGGCCGGGGAGACCCAGTACTTC.